This T cell receptor beta chain was captured in a study of OX40 agonist ivuxolimab in advanced cancers. Method: immunoSEQ multiplex PCR; TCRdb's copy keeps in-frame clones and lacks some. Of some 50,000 clones detected, 83% appear once; the ten largest clones hold around 3.2%. The sequencing used CD4+ or CD8+ T cells sorted from blood, collected in a trial of the OX40 agonist ivuxolimab. This clonotype was obtained from an adult with an advanced solid tumor such as melanoma, head and neck, liver or kidney cancer.

For the CDR3, the DNA is TGTGCCAGCAGCTGGGGATGGACGATGTACACCTTC. This sequence encodes CASSWGWTMYTF. The chain joins TRBV5-6 to TRBJ1-2; D is unresolved. The ends were cut back, 3 bases at V and 11 bases at J, with 14 bases in the middle. Germline V CDR1 and CDR2: SGHDT, YYEEEE. CDR3 length: 12 amino acids. Drawing the rest from reference TRBV5-6 and TRBJ1-2, the complete variable domain is DAGVTQSPTHLIKTRGQQVTLRCSPKSGHDTVSWYQQALGQGPQFIFQYYEEEERQRGNFPDRFSGHQFPNYSSELNVNALLLGDSALYLCASSWGWTMYTFGSGTRLTVV.